This section outlines one T cell receptor beta chain sequence together with its context. This clone showed up just a few times. There is no known antigen for this receptor. Base quality data are lacking; no much larger clone is found one base away. The High Capacity cDNA Reverse Transcription Kit was used to reverse transcribe all of the isolated RNA, meaning that expressed TCRB transcripts were what got sequenced. Deep immunoSEQ sequencing was performed on naive, central memory and regulatory T cell samples, with an average of approximately 3.9 million total reads per sample. After sorted cells were lysed in RLT buffer, RNA was extracted with DNase-treated RNeasy Micro or Mini kits, with the choice depending on cell number. Each cell subset was processed on its own to prevent cross-contamination, while patient and healthy donor samples were processed together. The immunoSEQ multiplex PCR was used to amplify TCRB sequences from cDNA, generating 87-bp fragments that spanned the CDR3 region. Amplicons were sequenced on the Illumina HiSeq platform. The study's own analysis went as follows. PCR bias was corrected computationally using synthetic template baselines, and reads within Hamming distance 2 were collapsed, with unmergeable singletons discarded. Reads were aligned against IMGT so that V, D and J genes, CDR3 length and insertions or deletions at six rearrangement sites could be assigned. Clonotype counts were normalized to sorted cell number within each subset before computing true diversity and Gini coefficients with the tcR R package. The overlap coefficient, calculated on TCRB nucleotide sequences, was used to quantify repertoire sharing. Out-of-frame TCRB sequences from naive cells were analyzed as a proxy for the pre-selection repertoire. Entries here come from immuneACCESS through TCRdb and include only in-frame sequences with V and J called. Some clones fail to appear in such tables; in the studies checked, an unresolved V gene covers under half of the shortfall, and the cause of the remainder is unknown. For V, J and clone size, that table is used; D and trimming come from the DNA. Recorded for this sample are hundreds of thousands of clones; approximately 10% of them occurred a single time. More than 0.015% of the sample is held by the ten biggest clonotypes.

Trimming at the junction amounts to 1 base on V and 3 bases on J, and the germline ends lie 10 bases apart. CDR1 and CDR2 were assigned from the germline V gene as LGHNA and YNFKEQ. The CDR3 holds 14 amino acids from the cysteine to the phenylalanine. The read is trimmed to its CDR3 DNA, 42 bases read in frame from base 1. Each donor gave one peripheral blood draw, approximately 110 mL on average, collected into heparinised tubes. Naive, central memory, regulatory and stem cell-like memory CD4+ T cells were sorted on a BD FACSAria II using a panel including CD45RO, CCR7, CD25, CD127, CD95 and CD27. All sorted populations exceeded 95% purity. Right away, PBMCs were isolated by Lymphoprep density gradient centrifugation and were stained directly, with no culture step. To minimize batch effects, samples were stained and sorted in pairs, one healthy donor with one patient per experiment. The data were taken from a study of beta chain features in type 1 diabetes (dated by TCRdb to between 2017 and 2018). Describing the broader study: Patients and healthy donors did not differ in mean age, gender distribution, total cell number or subset yield. Across all samples, 107,917,701 sorted cells were examined, and cell number per subset correlated strongly with RNA yield. In the study, recently diagnosed type 1 diabetes patients and matched healthy donors were compared on the TCRB repertoires of their sorted circulating CD4+ T cell subsets. Regulatory and stem cell-like memory subsets were obtained from only 8 patients and about 8 healthy donors, while naive and central memory subsets were obtained from all 30 or so donors. Paper-wide results and their limitations: At VDJ recombination sites, type 1 diabetes patients had fewer insertions and more deleted nucleotides, which implies abnormalities in thymic rearrangement. Because cDNA was sequenced instead of genomic DNA, highly expressing activated cells could be over-represented, though the groups showed no difference in activation or CD3 levels. Because small numbers of individuals were included in the HLA sub-analyses, any influence of HLA type on TCRB rearrangement was left unresolved. Type 1 diabetes patients showed a moderate but significant shortening of TCRB CDR3 length in all four CD4+ subsets. PCR might favor shorter templates, but patient and control samples were amplified and corrected together, so any skew would affect both groups equally. Naive, central memory and regulatory TCRB repertoires appeared to be more alike among patients than among healthy donors.

Sequenced: naive CD4+ T cells from blood. The cell subset or site label, read with the paper, signifies: true naive CD4+ T cells. The sequence was obtained from a man younger than 45 with type 1 diabetes. The receptor chain draws on TRBV4-2 and TRBJ2-7; no D gene is confidently identified. The CDR3 protein sequence reads: CASSQGVEVYEQYF. The DNA sequence is TGTGCCAGCAGCCAAGGAGTCGAAGTCTACGAGCAGTACTTC.